The 8 T cell receptor beta chains below come from one sample, sequenced in a study of early T cells in non-severe SARS-CoV-2 infection. TCRdb independently ran MiXCR on the 5' RACE reads; one entry per CDR3 protein. The table has around 67,000 distinct CDR3 sequences, about 10% seen once; the top ten hold approximately 6.4%. Sample: whole blood. The receptors here all came from an adult who was a healthcare worker with PCR-confirmed SARS-CoV-2 infection or an uninfected control (not recorded which).

This clonotype was counted at least ten times. The chain employs TRBV9 and TRBJ2-2; 8 bases fit TRBD2. Germline values: CDR1 SGDLS, CDR2 YYNGEE. This CDR3 comprises 17 residues. The junction had 9 bases not matched to a gene; V was cut back by 0 bases and J by 5 bases. The CDR3 sequence: CASSVAISGRGTGELFF. The CDR3 DNA is TGTGCCAGCAGCGTAGCTATCAGCGGGAGAGGGACCGGGGAGCTGTTTTTT.

This clonotype came up many times. The chain carries TRBV20-1 and TRBJ1-5; TRBD1 matches at 8 bases. Germline V lookup: CDR1 DFQATT, CDR2 SNEGSKA (reference sequence). This CDR3 comprises 16 residues. The J segment lost 0 bases and the V segment lost 6 bases, leaving 10 bases of the junction unmatched. The CDR3 DNA reads TGCAGTGCGCAGGGACAGGATTTATATAGCAATCAGCCCCAGCATTTT. Amino acid sequence: CSAQGQDLYSNQPQHF.

This clonotype has a count of ten or more. The gene calls are TRBV20-1 and TRBJ1-2, with D unresolved. In germline, CDR1 is DFQATT, CDR2 SNEGSKA (reference sequence). V lost 0 bases, J lost 8 bases, and 13 bases lay in between. The CDR3 totals 13 residues. The CDR3 loop is CSAREVARRGYTF. In nucleotides, the CDR3 is TGCAGTGCTAGAGAAGTTGCCCGACGGGGCTACACCTTC.

This clonotype was counted between two and nine times. The rearrangement joins TRBV6-2 or TRBV6-3 to TRBJ1-1; no clear D. This CDR3 is built from 16 residues. Per germline, CDR1 MNHEY and CDR2 SVGEGT. V was pared by 7 bases and J by 2 bases, with 20 bases between. The CDR3 reads CASNTQWEAANTEAFF. As DNA, the CDR3 is TGTGCCAGCAATACACAGTGGGAGGCAGCCAACACTGAAGCTTTCTTT.

This clonotype was seen ten or more times. The chain couples TRBV7-9 to TRBJ1-6; D is possibly TRBD1 (5 bases). The V end was cut by 4 bases, the J end by 11 bases, with 12 bases between. CDR1 SEHNR and CDR2 FQNEAQ come from the germline V gene (reference sequence). This CDR3 has 13 amino acids. In DNA form, the CDR3 reads TGTGCCAGCAGCTCCCCCGGGGGTCCACCCCTCCACTTT. Translation: CASSSPGGPPLHF.

The V and J genes are TRBV20-1 and TRBJ2-5; D unresolved. Trimming shortened V by 6 bases and J by 3 bases, and 8 bases separated the two germline ends. This CDR3 region has 11 residues. In germline, CDR1 is DFQATT, CDR2 SNEGSKA (reference sequence). CDR3 nucleotides: TGCAGTGCGTCAGAGAAAGAGACCCAGTACTTC. It specifies CSASEKETQYF.

This clonotype has a handful of counts. The chain uses TRBV29-1 and TRBJ1-1; no definite D call. This CDR3 contains 8 residues. Trimming shortened V by 3 bases and J by 10 bases, and 3 bases separated the two germline ends. Germline V gene sequence: CDR1 SQVTM, CDR2 ANQGSEA. The CDR3 loop is CSVDPAFF. In nucleotides, the CDR3 is TGCAGCGTTGACCCAGCTTTCTTT.

The J gene is TRBJ1-5, the V gene TRBV10-3; D is ambiguous. The CDR3 loop spans 11 amino acids. The germline V gene encodes CDR1 ENHRY and CDR2 SYGVKD. With 8 bases removed from V and 3 bases from J, the gap between germline ends came to 5 bases. CDR3 bases: TGTGCCATCGGGCCCAATCAGCCCCAGCATTTT. Translated, it gives CAIGPNQPQHF.